The source of this TCR beta chain is a study of T cell responses to AZD1222 COVID-19 vaccine. Broader study findings: CD4 TCRs associated with vaccination spanned spike, dominating at 160-218 and 743-854.

Germline V gene sequence: CDR1 MNHEY, CDR2 SVGAGI. Deletions cut 4 bases from V and 3 bases from J, with 3 bases between. This CDR3 is 12 amino acids long. Method: immunoSEQ multiplex PCR; TCRdb's copy keeps in-frame clones and lacks some. The sample has approximately 130,000 clones; 88% are singletons. In the case of this clone: The antigen remains undetermined.

This receptor was obtained from an adult who received the AZD1222 COVID-19 vaccine. The sequences come from peripheral blood, collected 28 days after the second AZD1222 dose. The chain employs TRBV6-5 and TRBJ1-4, with D unclear. CDR3 in amino acids: CASSSSNEKLFF. The CDR3, as DNA: TGTGCCAGCAGTTCCTCTAATGAAAAACTGTTTTTT.